This is a list of T cell receptor beta chains from one sample in a study of CD8 T cells in ankylosing spondylitis. MiXCR, run by TCRdb on the 5' RACE reads, gives a single entry per CDR3 protein. The sample yields around 150,000 distinct CDR3 sequences, around 18% seen once. The sample was blood, either unsorted or a sorted T cell fraction (not recorded which). The source is a male donor with ankylosing spondylitis or in good health (not recorded which). The CDR3 runs from the conserved cysteine through the conserved F or W. Each record gives: J gene, clone size, V gene, CDR3 length, D gene, CDR3 DNA, CDR3 protein. D genes are given only for firm matches. Part of the rows lack a size; the others show once, few, many or a class for expanded clones.

j_call: TRBJ2-7
clone_size: -
v_call: TRBV28
cdr3_length: 14
d_call: -
cdr3_nt: TGTGCCAGCAGAGGAACGGAGTGGCCCTACGAGCAGTACTTC
cdr3_aa: CASRGTEWPYEQYF

j_call: TRBJ2-3
clone_size: -
v_call: TRBV10-3
cdr3_length: 16
d_call: -
cdr3_nt: TGTGCCATCAGTGAGTCTGCGGAGACTAGCACAGATACGCAGTATTTT
cdr3_aa: CAISESAETSTDTQYF

j_call: TRBJ1-2
clone_size: -
v_call: TRBV20-1
cdr3_length: 13
d_call: -
cdr3_nt: TGCAGTGCTAGAGATGGGGGGGACTATGGCTACACCTTC
cdr3_aa: CSARDGGDYGYTF

j_call: TRBJ1-1
clone_size: -
v_call: TRBV10-3
cdr3_length: 15
d_call: -
cdr3_nt: TGTGCCATCAGTGAGGTGGGGGACACTGGCACTGAAGCTTTCTTT
cdr3_aa: CAISEVGDTGTEAFF

j_call: TRBJ2-7
clone_size: many
v_call: TRBV6-1
cdr3_length: 13
d_call: TRBD2
cdr3_nt: TGTGCCAGCAGTGCGGGACTAGCCTACGAGCAGTACTTC
cdr3_aa: CASSAGLAYEQYF

j_call: TRBJ1-1
clone_size: few
v_call: TRBV7-2
cdr3_length: 15
d_call: -
cdr3_nt: TGTGCCAGCAGCTCGAGGGTGAACGGGAACACTGAAGCTTTCTTT
cdr3_aa: CASSSRVNGNTEAFF

j_call: TRBJ2-3
clone_size: -
v_call: TRBV18
cdr3_length: 15
d_call: -
cdr3_nt: TGTGCCAGCTCACCGGCAGGGCAGGGATCAGATACGCAGTATTTT
cdr3_aa: CASSPAGQGSDTQYF

j_call: TRBJ2-5
clone_size: -
v_call: TRBV6-1
cdr3_length: 14
d_call: TRBD1
cdr3_nt: TGTGCCAGCAGTGAAAGGGACAGGACAGAGACCCAGTACTTC
cdr3_aa: CASSERDRTETQYF

j_call: TRBJ2-5
clone_size: -
v_call: TRBV10-3
cdr3_length: 14
d_call: -
cdr3_nt: TGTGCCATCAGTGAGTCGCGGAGCCAAGAGACCCAGTACTTC
cdr3_aa: CAISESRSQETQYF

j_call: TRBJ2-1
clone_size: -
v_call: TRBV27
cdr3_length: 16
d_call: -
cdr3_nt: TGTGCCCGCAGTTTAAGAAGGGGACCCGATTGGGGTGAGCAGTTCTTC
cdr3_aa: CARSLRRGPDWGEQFF

j_call: TRBJ2-5
clone_size: many
v_call: TRBV6-1
cdr3_length: 14
d_call: -
cdr3_nt: TGTGCCAGCAGCCTACTAGATGCCCAAGAGACCCAGTACTTC
cdr3_aa: CASSLLDAQETQYF

j_call: TRBJ2-2
clone_size: few
v_call: TRBV5-1
cdr3_length: 16
d_call: -
cdr3_nt: TGCGCCAGCAGCCCGGGGGACGGATTAGACACCGGGGAGCTGTTTTTT
cdr3_aa: CASSPGDGLDTGELFF

j_call: TRBJ2-2
clone_size: -
v_call: TRBV5-1
cdr3_length: 16
d_call: -
cdr3_nt: TGCGCCAGCAGCTTGGCGTGGGGACGGGAGACCGGGGAGCTGTTTTTT
cdr3_aa: CASSLAWGRETGELFF

j_call: TRBJ2-1
clone_size: few
v_call: TRBV27
cdr3_length: 13
d_call: -
cdr3_nt: TGTGCCAGCAGTAGGGGGACGGACAATGAGCAGTTCTTC
cdr3_aa: CASSRGTDNEQFF

j_call: TRBJ2-1
clone_size: -
v_call: TRBV20-1
cdr3_length: 14
d_call: TRBD2
cdr3_nt: TGCAGTGCTCACGGGGCGGGGGGATACAATGAGCAGTTCTTC
cdr3_aa: CSAHGAGGYNEQFF

j_call: TRBJ2-5
clone_size: many
v_call: TRBV20-1
cdr3_length: 14
d_call: TRBD2
cdr3_nt: TGCAGTGCTTCTTTAACTAGCGGAAAAGAGACCCAGTACTTC
cdr3_aa: CSASLTSGKETQYF

j_call: TRBJ2-3
clone_size: many
v_call: TRBV6-1
cdr3_length: 17
d_call: TRBD1
cdr3_nt: TGTGCCAGCCGGAATACCGGGACAGGACCACTAAGGGATACGCAGTATTTT
cdr3_aa: CASRNTGTGPLRDTQYF

j_call: TRBJ2-3
clone_size: -
v_call: TRBV5-1
cdr3_length: 16
d_call: TRBD1
cdr3_nt: TGCGCCAGCAGCTTGGATTGGGACAGGGGGTCAGATACGCAGTATTTT
cdr3_aa: CASSLDWDRGSDTQYF

j_call: TRBJ2-1
clone_size: -
v_call: TRBV19
cdr3_length: 15
d_call: -
cdr3_nt: TGTGCCAGTACCGTTGGGACGTCCCTGTACAATGAGCAGTTCTTC
cdr3_aa: CASTVGTSLYNEQFF

j_call: TRBJ2-3
clone_size: -
v_call: TRBV5-1
cdr3_length: 13
d_call: TRBD2
cdr3_nt: TGCGCCAGCAGCAGTGGACTAGCGGGAGGGCCGTATTTT
cdr3_aa: CASSSGLAGGPYF

j_call: TRBJ1-2
clone_size: few
v_call: TRBV19
cdr3_length: 12
d_call: -
cdr3_nt: TGTGCCAGTAGTATTGGGCTCTCGGGCTACACCTTC
cdr3_aa: CASSIGLSGYTF

j_call: TRBJ2-2
clone_size: -
v_call: TRBV19
cdr3_length: 16
d_call: TRBD2
cdr3_nt: TGTGCCAGTAGTCTACTCCCCGGGAGGGACACCGGGGAGCTGTTTTTT
cdr3_aa: CASSLLPGRDTGELFF

j_call: TRBJ1-5
clone_size: -
v_call: TRBV1
cdr3_length: 15
d_call: -
cdr3_nt: TGCACCAGCAGCCAAGAAGCCCAGCGCAATCAGCCCCAGCATTTT
cdr3_aa: CTSSQEAQRNQPQHF

j_call: TRBJ1-5
clone_size: few
v_call: TRBV2
cdr3_length: 14
d_call: -
cdr3_nt: TGTGCCAGCAGTGGTCGGGTCGGCAATCAGCCCCAGCATTTT
cdr3_aa: CASSGRVGNQPQHF

j_call: TRBJ1-1
clone_size: -
v_call: TRBV29-1
cdr3_length: 13
d_call: TRBD1
cdr3_nt: TGCAGCGTTGAAGCCCCTCGGGACAGGGAATCTTTCTTT
cdr3_aa: CSVEAPRDRESFF

j_call: TRBJ2-2
clone_size: many
v_call: TRBV28
cdr3_length: 16
d_call: -
cdr3_nt: TGTGCCAGCAGGCGACACGAGGGTGGGAACACCGGGGAGCTGTTTTTT
cdr3_aa: CASRRHEGGNTGELFF

j_call: TRBJ1-6
clone_size: -
v_call: TRBV27
cdr3_length: 15
d_call: -
cdr3_nt: TGTGCCAGCAGTTTATCTCGGACAGCTAATTCACCCCTCCACTTT
cdr3_aa: CASSLSRTANSPLHF

j_call: TRBJ2-5
clone_size: -
v_call: TRBV7-9
cdr3_length: 14
d_call: TRBD1
cdr3_nt: TGTGCCAGCAGCTTTGGACAGGCCACGGAGACCCAGTACTTC
cdr3_aa: CASSFGQATETQYF

j_call: TRBJ2-3
clone_size: many
v_call: TRBV12-3/TRBV12-4
cdr3_length: 13
d_call: -
cdr3_nt: TGTGCCAGCAGTTATCGCGAGACAGATACGCAGTATTTT
cdr3_aa: CASSYRETDTQYF

j_call: TRBJ2-3
clone_size: many
v_call: TRBV6-1
cdr3_length: 14
d_call: TRBD2
cdr3_nt: TGTGCCAGCAGCGGACTAGCGGGAGTAGATACGCAGTATTTT
cdr3_aa: CASSGLAGVDTQYF

j_call: TRBJ2-1
clone_size: many
v_call: TRBV27
cdr3_length: 14
d_call: TRBD2
cdr3_nt: TGTGCCAGCAGTCCACGTCTAGCGGGAGTTCCTAGTGACTTC
cdr3_aa: CASSPRLAGVPSDF

j_call: TRBJ2-3
clone_size: many
v_call: TRBV20-1
cdr3_length: 14
d_call: TRBD2
cdr3_nt: TGCAGTGCTACCCCGGCGGGAGGGCCAGATACGCAGTATTTT
cdr3_aa: CSATPAGGPDTQYF

j_call: TRBJ2-3
clone_size: -
v_call: TRBV24-1
cdr3_length: 14
d_call: TRBD1
cdr3_nt: TGTGCCACCAGCTCGGGACAGGGCACAGATACGCAGTATTTT
cdr3_aa: CATSSGQGTDTQYF

j_call: TRBJ1-2
clone_size: -
v_call: TRBV28
cdr3_length: 14
d_call: -
cdr3_nt: TGTGCCAGCGGTAGGGAGGGGTCTAACTATGGCTACACCTTC
cdr3_aa: CASGREGSNYGYTF

j_call: TRBJ2-3
clone_size: many
v_call: TRBV10-3
cdr3_length: 13
d_call: -
cdr3_nt: TGTGCCATCAGTGTGGGGAACACAGATACGCAGTATTTT
cdr3_aa: CAISVGNTDTQYF

j_call: TRBJ2-2
clone_size: many
v_call: TRBV5-5
cdr3_length: 14
d_call: -
cdr3_nt: TGTGCCAGCAGCTTGGACCAAGGCCCCGGGGAGCTGTTTTTT
cdr3_aa: CASSLDQGPGELFF

j_call: TRBJ2-1
clone_size: few
v_call: TRBV5-5
cdr3_length: 14
d_call: -
cdr3_nt: TGTGCCAGCAGCTTAGGAGGGAGGTTTAATGAGCAGTTCTTC
cdr3_aa: CASSLGGRFNEQFF

j_call: TRBJ1-2
clone_size: -
v_call: TRBV28
cdr3_length: 12
d_call: -
cdr3_nt: TGTGCCAGCAGTTCTGGGACATACGCCTACACCTTC
cdr3_aa: CASSSGTYAYTF

j_call: TRBJ2-1
clone_size: many
v_call: TRBV2
cdr3_length: 16
d_call: -
cdr3_nt: TGTGCCAGCAGCGAAAGGATGGGACTCTCCTACAATGAGCAGTTCTTC
cdr3_aa: CASSERMGLSYNEQFF

j_call: TRBJ2-5
clone_size: -
v_call: TRBV7-2
cdr3_length: 15
d_call: -
cdr3_nt: TGTGCCAGCAGCTTCCCGATACAGTACCAAGAGACCCAGTACTTC
cdr3_aa: CASSFPIQYQETQYF

j_call: TRBJ2-7
clone_size: many
v_call: TRBV6-5
cdr3_length: 16
d_call: -
cdr3_nt: TGTGCCAGCAGTCACAGTGGGGCAGTTGTCGGGTACGAGCAGTACTTC
cdr3_aa: CASSHSGAVVGYEQYF

j_call: TRBJ2-1
clone_size: many
v_call: TRBV5-1
cdr3_length: 15
d_call: TRBD2
cdr3_nt: TGCGCCAGCAGCTTGACTAGCGCAGACTACAATGAGCAGTTCTTC
cdr3_aa: CASSLTSADYNEQFF

j_call: TRBJ1-5
clone_size: few
v_call: TRBV5-1
cdr3_length: 15
d_call: -
cdr3_nt: TGCGCCAGCAGCTTGGGGACAGAGACTAATCAGCCCCAGCATTTT
cdr3_aa: CASSLGTETNQPQHF

j_call: TRBJ2-5
clone_size: many
v_call: TRBV2
cdr3_length: 16
d_call: TRBD1
cdr3_nt: TGTGCCAGCAGCGCGACCGGGACAGGGCAAGGCGAGACCCAGTACTTC
cdr3_aa: CASSATGTGQGETQYF

j_call: TRBJ2-2
clone_size: few
v_call: TRBV4-1
cdr3_length: 15
d_call: TRBD2
cdr3_nt: TGCGCCAGCAGCCGACTAGCGCAGAACACCGGGGAGCTGTTTTTT
cdr3_aa: CASSRLAQNTGELFF

j_call: TRBJ2-3
clone_size: medium-sized
v_call: TRBV29-1
cdr3_length: 17
d_call: TRBD2
cdr3_nt: TGCAGCGTTGAAACCGGGACTAGCGGGAGTTGGGTAGATACGCAGTATTTT
cdr3_aa: CSVETGTSGSWVDTQYF

j_call: TRBJ2-5
clone_size: few
v_call: TRBV5-1
cdr3_length: 14
d_call: -
cdr3_nt: TGCGCCAGCAGCTACGCAGGGGCGCAAGAGACCCAGTACTTC
cdr3_aa: CASSYAGAQETQYF